The present TCR beta chain was sequenced within a study of shared clonotypes between healthy human individuals. This CDR3 is 14 amino acids long. Germline V gene lookup returns CDR1 KGHSH and CDR2 LQKENI. Trimming left V 0 bases short and J 6 bases short, with 11 bases between. The repertoire was sequenced with immunoSEQ multiplex PCR; TCRdb's copy has only in-frame clones and lacks some. The sample holds approximately 500,000 clones, approximately 85% seen once. The chain recombines TRBV18 with TRBJ1-2, with D perhaps TRBD1 (5 bases). This clonotype originated in a woman in her forties in good health. Some clones in this sample may be carry-over from other donors' samples. Sequenced material: PBMCs. CDR3 amino acids: CASSPPVREDGYTF. The DNA for the CDR3 is TGTGCCAGCTCACCACCGGTCAGGGAAGATGGCTACACCTTC.